The 25 T cell receptor beta chains below all came from one sample that was sequenced in a study of blood T cell repertoires in COVID-19. Data came from immunoSEQ multiplex PCR; TCRdb stores just in-frame clones and leaves some out. The sample yields approximately 200,000 clones, 80% to 90% seen once. The sequenced sample consisted of peripheral blood. Source of these receptors: a man aged 25 to 45 with COVID-19, enrolled during active disease.

The J gene is TRBJ2-7, the V gene TRBV3-1 (or the pseudogene TRBV3-2), with 10 bases that match TRBD1. This CDR3 is built from 14 residues. CDR1 is LGHDT, CDR2 YNNKEL, per germline (reference sequence). With V trimmed by 4 bases and J by 3 bases, 3 bases remained unmatched. The CDR3 here is CASSPGTGDYEQYF. The CDR3 nucleotides read TGTGCCAGCAGCCCGGGGACAGGGGACTACGAGCAGTACTTC.

The V call is TRBV6-5, the J call TRBJ1-1, with D unresolved. V was shortened by 4 bases and J by 5 bases, with 20 bases between the two germline ends. This CDR3 region has 16 residues. The germline V gene has CDR1 MNHEY and CDR2 SVGAGI. CDR3 amino acids: CASSSPASLTGTEAFF. The CDR3 coding sequence is TGTGCCAGCAGTTCCCCAGCTTCTCTGACGGGTACTGAAGCTTTCTTT.

A remark on this clone: Within the sample, other DNA sequences also encode this same CDR3. The rearrangement links TRBV10-3 to TRBJ1-2, with D tentatively TRBD1 (6 bases). The V gene's germline CDR1 is ENHRY and CDR2 SYGVKD. CDR3 length equals 13 residues. V lost 0 bases, J lost 8 bases, and 10 bases lay in between. The CDR3, as DNA: TGTGCCATCAGTGAGTCCCAGGGACACGGCTACACCTTC. Its translation: CAISESQGHGYTF.

This clone was seen more than once but under ten times. The J gene is TRBJ1-1, the V gene TRBV29-1; D uncertain. This CDR3 is 13 amino acids long. V lost 7 bases and J lost 5, with 17 bases in between. Germline CDR1 and CDR2: SQVTM and ANQGSEA. The CDR3 region is CSAKQSQGTEAFF. CDR3 sequence (DNA): TGCAGCGCAAAACAGTCCCAAGGAACTGAAGCTTTCTTT. The entire variable domain, with the rest obtained from reference TRBV29-1 and TRBJ1-1, is as follows: SAVISQKPSRDICQRGTSLTIQCQVDSQVTMMFWYRQQPGQSLTLIATANQGSEATYESGFVIDKFPISRPNLTFSTLTVSNMSPEDSSIYLCSAKQSQGTEAFFGQGTRLTVV.

The chain uses TRBV4-3 and TRBJ2-7; 8 bases are shared with TRBD2. J was trimmed by 4 bases and V by 1 base; bases with no gene match: 6. CDR1 is LGHNA, CDR2 YSLEER, per germline. CDR3 length equals 15 residues. The CDR3 region is CASSQGRAGVYEQYF. CDR3 bases: TGCGCCAGCAGCCAAGGACGAGCGGGGGTGTACGAGCAGTACTTC.

The J gene is TRBJ1-2, the V gene TRBV14, with D uncertain. Trimming left V 5 bases short and J 4 bases short, with 20 bases between. Germline V lookup: CDR1 SGHDN, CDR2 FVKESK. The CDR3 consists of 16 residues. The CDR3 DNA follows: TGTGCCAGCAGCGCGGCCGGGAACCCACTTACCTATGGCTACACCTTC. This codes for CASSAAGNPLTYGYTF.

The J gene is TRBJ2-1, the V gene TRBV20-1; D remains ambiguous. Germline values: CDR1 DFQATT, CDR2 SNEGSKA (reference sequence). The CDR3 length is 10 residues. The chain's CDR3 is CRAGENEQFF. CDR3 nucleotide sequence: TGCAGAGCCGGTGAAAATGAGCAGTTCTTC.

The chain joins TRBV28 to TRBJ2-7; the D is unclear. V was clipped by 5 bases and J by 7 bases, with 9 bases between them. Germline V gene lookup returns CDR1 MDHEN and CDR2 SYDVKM. The CDR3 contains 11 residues. CDR3 amino acids: CASSIVGEQYF. Written as DNA, the CDR3 is TGTGCCAGCAGTATCGTCGGGGAGCAGTACTTC.

The chain combines TRBV7-2 with TRBJ2-7; 12 positions agree with TRBD2. V dropped 5 bases and J dropped 2; count of bases not matched to a gene: 7. This CDR3 spans 16 amino acids. Germline assignment: CDR1 SGHTA and CDR2 FQGNSA. The CDR3 region has the DNA TGTGCCAGCAGCCCCTGGACTAGCGGGGCGACCTACGAGCAGTACTTC. Protein product: CASSPWTSGATYEQYF.

In its sample, this clone was seen once. The gene calls are TRBV29-1 and TRBJ2-2; 7 bases line up with TRBD1. The CDR3 totals 13 residues. The ends lost 4 bases at V and 3 bases at J; junction bases unmatched: 2. Germline loops: CDR1 SQVTM, CDR2 ANQGSEA. Written as DNA, the CDR3 is TGCAGCGTTGGAGGGGGCTACACCGGGGAGCTGTTTTTT. Translating it yields CSVGGGYTGELFF.

This chain links TRBV7-2 with TRBJ1-5; TRBD1 matches at 7 bases. V shed 5 bases and J 2 bases; nucleotides not matched to a gene: 6. This CDR3 is 15 amino acids long. Germline CDR1 is SGHTA and CDR2 is FQGNSA. CDR3 in amino acids: CASSPQQGRNQPQHF. In DNA, the CDR3 is TGTGCCAGCAGCCCCCAACAGGGGCGCAATCAGCCCCAGCATTTT.

The rearrangement uses TRBV2 and TRBJ2-7; 12 positions agree with TRBD1. Germline-derived CDR1 and CDR2 are SNHLY and FYNNEI. This CDR3 spans 14 amino acids. With V trimmed by 8 bases and J by 6 bases, 8 bases remained unmatched. The CDR3 loop is CASRRDRGLGEQYF. As DNA, the CDR3 is TGTGCCAGCCGCCGGGACAGGGGGCTAGGCGAGCAGTACTTC.

The chain recombines TRBV29-1 with TRBJ1-5, with 8 bases fitting TRBD1. The germline CDR1 and CDR2 sequences are SQVTM and ANQGSEA. This CDR3 has 13 amino acids. The V gene end was trimmed by 4 bases and the J gene end by 3 bases; junction bases not matched to a gene: 2. The CDR3 DNA reads TGCAGCGTTGGGACAGGGAACAATCAGCCCCAGCATTTT. Its translation: CSVGTGNNQPQHF.

This clone occurred once. The chain recombines TRBV15 with TRBJ1-4; 8 positions match TRBD1. V dropped 0 bases and J dropped 8; count of bases not matched to a gene: 2. In germline, CDR1 is LNHNV, CDR2 YYDKDF (reference sequence). The CDR3 contains 14 residues. The CDR3 sequence: CATSRDRGREKLFF. CDR3 bases: TGTGCCACCAGCAGAGACAGGGGGCGAGAAAAACTGTTTTTT.

The CDR3 DNA follows: TGTGCCAGCAGCTGGGAAGGACTTGAAGCTTTCTTT. Translated, it gives CASSWEGLEAFF. The chain employs TRBV5-6 and TRBJ1-1, with D hard to call. The CDR3 spans 12 residues. V lost 3 bases and J lost 7, with 10 bases in between. CDR1 is SGHDT and CDR2 is YYEEEE in the germline V gene.

This rearrangement joins TRBV4-2 to TRBJ2-1; D call uncertain. CDR1 and CDR2 from the germline V gene are LGHNA and YNFKEQ. Trimming left V 5 bases short and J 8 bases short, with 19 bases between. The CDR3 has 15 amino acids. The CDR3 spells CASSNGRSIGDEQFF. CDR3 bases: TGTGCCAGCAGCAACGGTCGGAGTATCGGCGATGAGCAGTTCTTC.

The chain joins TRBV7-2 to TRBJ1-2, with 7 nucleotides matching TRBD1. The V segment lost 8 bases and the J segment 4 bases; nucleotides outside the gene matches: 10. CDR3 length equals 14 residues. Germline loops: CDR1 SGHTA, CDR2 FQGNSA. The CDR3 reads CASGRTGEVYGYTF. In DNA form, the CDR3 reads TGTGCCAGCGGGCGAACAGGGGAAGTCTATGGCTACACCTTC.

Of note for this clone: The sample carries other DNA sequences with the same CDR3. V and J are TRBV29-1 and TRBJ1-1; 8 nucleotides align to TRBD1. This CDR3 has 12 residues. V trimming: 7 bases; J trimming: 1 base; junction bases outside the gene matches: 2. The germline V gene encodes CDR1 SQVTM and CDR2 ANQGSEA. In DNA, the CDR3 is TGCAGCGCAGGGACAGGGAACACTGAAGCTTTCTTT. It specifies CSAGTGNTEAFF.

The V gene is TRBV9, the J gene TRBJ2-3; 8 positions match TRBD1. CDR1 is SGDLS and CDR2 is YYNGEE in the germline V gene. Losses at the gene ends were 7 bases for V and 2 bases for J; bases not matched to a gene: 9. There are 15 residues in the CDR3. The CDR3 sequence: CASSGQGALTDTQYF. The DNA for the CDR3 is TGTGCCAGCTCAGGACAGGGCGCCCTCACAGATACGCAGTATTTT.

This clone showed up just a few times. This chain joins TRBV5-4 and TRBJ2-7; 9 bases line up with TRBD1. This CDR3 is 16 amino acids long. Germline loops: CDR1 SGHNT, CDR2 YYREEE (reference sequence). Unmatched junction bases numbered 13, after V lost 4 bases and J lost 5 bases. CDR3: CASSQSGTGIPDEQYF. The CDR3 DNA reads TGTGCCAGCAGCCAATCCGGGACAGGGATTCCTGACGAGCAGTACTTC.

The chain carries TRBV9 and TRBJ1-1; D perhaps matches TRBD1 (5 bases). The CDR3 is 14 amino acids. With 4 bases removed from V and 3 bases from J, the gap between germline ends came to 13 bases. Germline V gene lookup returns CDR1 SGDLS and CDR2 YYNGEE. The CDR3 bases are TGTGCCAGCAGCCCTCAGGGATATCACACTGAAGCTTTCTTT. Its protein is CASSPQGYHTEAFF.

The chain recombines TRBV6-2 or TRBV6-3 with TRBJ1-5; D is unclear. The germline CDR1 and CDR2 sequences are MNHEY and SVGEGT. Deletions cut 6 bases from V and 7 bases from J, with 10 bases between. CDR3 length: 12 residues. CDR3 coding DNA: TGTGCCAGCAGCCCCAGTTGGCAGCCCCAGCATTTT. Residues: CASSPSWQPQHF.

This sequence joins TRBV24-1 and TRBJ2-1; perhaps TRBD2 as D (6 bases). Trimming removed 2 bases from V and 0 bases from J, with 10 bases in between. Germline V gene lookup returns CDR1 KGHDR and CDR2 SFDVKD. This CDR3 spans 16 amino acids. CDR3 sequence reads: CATSDSIAVSYNEQFF. The CDR3, as DNA: TGTGCCACCAGTGATTCGATAGCGGTCTCCTACAATGAGCAGTTCTTC.

The genes are TRBV6-5 and TRBJ1-4, with a possible D match to TRBD1 (5 bases). The CDR3 length is 15 residues. In germline, CDR1 is MNHEY, CDR2 SVGAGI. Trimming left V 2 bases short and J 6 bases short, with 13 bases between. This chain's CDR3 is CASSYRGPMDEKLFF. The CDR3 coding sequence is TGTGCCAGCAGTTACAGGGGCCCGATGGATGAAAAACTGTTTTTT.

The V call is TRBV21-1, the J call TRBJ2-7; the table assigns TRBD1, which was not confirmed against the DNA. TRBV21-1 is listed as a pseudogene. This CDR3 spans 15 amino acids. CDR3 coding DNA: TGTGCCAGCAGCAAATCCGGACAGGGGGCCTACGAGCAGTACTTC. It codes for CASSKSGQGAYEQYF.